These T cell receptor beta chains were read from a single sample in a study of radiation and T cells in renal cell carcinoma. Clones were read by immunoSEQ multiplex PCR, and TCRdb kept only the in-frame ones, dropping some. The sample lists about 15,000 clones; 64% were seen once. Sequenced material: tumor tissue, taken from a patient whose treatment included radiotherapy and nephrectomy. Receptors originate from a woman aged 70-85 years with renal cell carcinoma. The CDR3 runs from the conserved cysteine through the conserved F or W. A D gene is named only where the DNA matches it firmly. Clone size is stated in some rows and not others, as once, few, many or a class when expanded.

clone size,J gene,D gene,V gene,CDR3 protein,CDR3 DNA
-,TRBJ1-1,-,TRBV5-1,CASSSGEGVRTEAFF,TGCGCCAGCAGCTCCGGGGAGGGGGTAAGGACTGAAGCTTTCTTT
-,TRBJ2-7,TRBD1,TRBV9,CASSPAEGQGVHSYEQYF,TGTGCCAGCAGCCCAGCGGAGGGACAGGGGGTCCACTCCTACGAGCAGTACTTC
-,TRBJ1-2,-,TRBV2,CASFRAPGLTNYGYTF,TGTGCCAGCTTCCGGGCACCGGGACTCACGAACTATGGCTACACCTTC
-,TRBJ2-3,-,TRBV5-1,CASSPYRATDTQYF,TGCGCCAGCAGCCCTTACCGGGCCACAGATACGCAGTATTTT
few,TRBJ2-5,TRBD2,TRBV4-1,CASSQDWGGDLEETQYF,TGCGCCAGCAGCCAAGATTGGGGAGGGGACTTGGAAGAGACCCAGTACTTC
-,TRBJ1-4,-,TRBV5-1,CASSLAERTTTNEKLFF,TGCGCCAGCAGCTTGGCCGAGCGTACTACAACTAATGAAAAACTGTTTTTT
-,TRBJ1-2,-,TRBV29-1,CSALTGSNYGYTF,TGCAGCGCCCTGACAGGATCTAACTATGGCTACACCTTC
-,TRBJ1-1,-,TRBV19,CASLRGADTEAFF,TGTGCCAGTTTACGGGGTGCAGACACTGAAGCTTTCTTT
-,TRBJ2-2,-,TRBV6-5,CASSYSGGRGTGELFF,TGTGCCAGCAGTTACTCGGGCGGTAGAGGCACCGGGGAGCTGTTTTTT
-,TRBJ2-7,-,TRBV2,CASSEIRRLDIYEQYF,TGTGCCAGCAGTGAAATCAGGCGGCTAGATATCTACGAGCAGTACTTC
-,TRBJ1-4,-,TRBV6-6,CASSYGTGGEKLFF,TGTGCCAGCAGTTACGGGACGGGCGGGGAAAAACTGTTTTTT